This T cell receptor (beta chain) appears in the sequencing data of a study of blood T cell repertoires in COVID-19 (TCRdb year 2020). With regard to the full study: Samples from collaborators originated in the United States, Italy and Spain and spanned both the acute and convalescent phases of COVID-19. Samples were obtained from the ongoing ImmuneRACE study (first 160 participants) and from over a thousand subjects provided by 6 global collaborators. Where available, HLA class I and class II types were obtained from metadata supplied by the sample provider rather than from assay-based typing. A freely available public database, intended as a resource for researchers studying the immune response to SARS-CoV-2, is where the repertoires were released. Subjects who had been exposed to COVID-19, were actively infected with it, or had recovered from it provided the deeply sampled blood TCRbeta repertoires that made up the dataset. Nearly every sample came with metadata listing a de-identified subject ID, COVID-19 status, age in years and sex. The material from the prospective study consisted of cDNA or gDNA derived from T cells, B-cell-depleted T cells, or PBMCs.

TCRbeta CDR3 regions were amplified from genomic DNA by means of the immunoSEQ Assay, a bias-controlled multiplex PCR. Per the original workflow: Nucleated cell counts per sample were estimated from amplification of reference gene primers within the assay. To quantify the absolute abundance of each unique TCRbeta CDR3 rearrangement, sequence reads were collapsed and filtered. For each sample, productive Simpson clonality was calculated as the square root of Simpson's diversity index over productive rearrangements. This is the immuneACCESS table as TCRdb keeps it, with only in-frame sequences that have V and J called. A part of the clones is gone; compared with another copy, unresolved V genes explain less than half, and the rest is unexplained. The DNA was the basis for D and trimming; V, J and clone size are from that table. The table for this sample lists under 150,000 clones; roughly 90% of them were counted only once. The ten biggest clones cover 1% to 1.5% of the sample.

Participants in the prospective study were enrolled through a virtual design, were aged roughly 18 to 90 years, and lived in roughly 25 United States geographic areas. In the prospective study, cohorts were assigned on the basis of participant-reported clinical history obtained from a screening survey and a study questionnaire. Mobile phlebotomists in the prospective study collected whole blood, serum and a nasopharyngeal or oropharyngeal swab from every participant. Prospective study participants could optionally give additional blood draws and questionnaires over an approximately 2-month period. Prospective study blood samples were shipped either frozen or at room temperature before DNA extraction. Points the paper makes about the study in general: How much clinical and demographic metadata was included differed by source and by participant, and the metadata was provided uncurated.

From its cysteine to its phenylalanine, the CDR3 spans 15 amino acids. Of the read, only the CDR3 DNA is kept; its 45 bases are in frame from base 1. For CDR1 and CDR2, the germline V gene lists SGHTA and FQGNSA. Unmatched junction bases come to 6, with V trimmed by 4 bases and J by 4 bases. This clone was recorded a few times. Its specific antigen is unknown. Nothing much larger sits one base from this clone, and base qualities are not available. The sample taken for sequencing was PBMCs or T cells enriched from blood (not recorded which). The chain joins TRBV7-2 to TRBJ2-5; TRBD2 agrees with 10 junctional bases. This clonotype originated in a young woman with acute COVID-19. The CDR3 region reads CASSSWTSGAETQYF. The sequence in DNA is TGTGCCAGCAGCTCCTGGACTAGCGGTGCAGAGACCCAGTACTTC.